What follows are 8 T cell receptor beta chains derived from one specimen sequenced in a study of T-cell reconstitution after alpha-beta-depleted transplantation in children. Molecular barcoding with unique molecular identifiers was used for the TCRbeta library. TCRdb itself ran the PCR reads through MiXCR, one entry per CDR3 protein. The sample carries about 510,000 distinct CDR3 sequences, more than 9.5% recorded once. Here the sequenced sample was PBMCs, mostly from graft donor cells, taken 180 days after TCRalphabeta/CD19-depleted stem cell transplant. All receptors derive from a female patient aged 2-10 years who had a stem cell transplant for aplastic anemia, so the T cells may come from the graft donor.

This clonotype was recorded a few times. This chain links TRBV7-4 with TRBJ2-2, with no clear D. CDR1 is SGHVT, CDR2 SQSDAQ, per germline. The germline V and J ends were trimmed by 0 bases and 4 bases, with 12 bases remaining between them. The CDR3 loop spans 16 amino acids. For the CDR3, the DNA is TGTGCCAGCAGCTTAGCCGCTAGTCCTTCCACCGGGGAGCTGTTTTTT. Its protein is CASSLAASPSTGELFF.

The CDR3 spells CASSLARGLARNSSYNEQFF. CDR3 nucleotide sequence: TGCGCCAGCAGCTTGGCCCGGGGGCTAGCGCGCAATAGCTCCTACAATGAGCAGTTCTTC. V gene TRBV5-1 combines with J gene TRBJ2-1; D possibly matches TRBD1 or TRBD2 (6 bases each). Trimming stripped 0 bases from V and 0 bases from J, with 22 bases between. The CDR3 runs to 20 residues. Germline V gene sequence: CDR1 SGHRS, CDR2 YFSETQ.

The chain uses TRBV28 and TRBJ2-5; D is ambiguous. Germline CDR1 and CDR2: MDHEN and SYDVKM. The CDR3 consists of 14 residues. Between the trimmed V and J ends, which lost 6 bases and 6 bases, there was a span of 17 bases. The CDR3 DNA reads TGTGCCAGCAGCCGAACTAATTCCGAACAGACCCAGTACTTC. Its protein is CASSRTNSEQTQYF. The full variable domain, in which reference TRBV28 and TRBJ2-5 provide the parts outside the CDR3, is DVKVTQSSRYLVKRTGEKVFLECVQDMDHENMFWYRQDPGLGLRLIYFSYDVKMKEKGDIPEGYSVSREKKERFSLILESASTNQTSMYLCASSRTNSEQTQYFGPGTRLLVL.

This clonotype was seen more than once but under ten times. This chain links TRBV12-3 or TRBV12-4 with TRBJ2-2; 11 bases match TRBD2. The length of the CDR3 is 17 residues. Trimming took 6 bases from V and 0 from J; bases not matched to a gene: 6. CDR3 sequence reads: CASSGSSGRTNTGELFF. The CDR3 coding sequence is TGTGCCAGCAGCGGTTCTAGCGGGAGGACGAACACCGGGGAGCTGTTTTTT.

This clonotype was counted between two and nine times. The CDR3 is CASSMDRSTTEAFF. CDR3 sequence (DNA): TGTGCCAGCAGCATGGACAGGAGTACGACTGAAGCTTTCTTT. J is TRBJ1-1 and V is TRBV27, with 7 bases identical to TRBD1. V was clipped by 6 bases and J by 5 bases; unmatched bases: 9. CDR1 and CDR2 (germline): MNHEY, SMNVEV (reference sequence). The CDR3 runs to 14 residues.

J is TRBJ1-1 and V is TRBV11-3, with 12 bases identical to TRBD1. This CDR3 is 14 amino acids long. V shed 5 bases and J 7 bases; nucleotides not matched to a gene: 5. Germline assignment: CDR1 SGHNT and CDR2 YENEEA. CDR3 sequence reads: CASSAGTGGVEAFF. Here the CDR3 DNA reads TGTGCCAGCAGCGCCGGGACAGGGGGCGTTGAAGCTTTCTTT. Complete variable domain (other parts from reference TRBV11-3 and TRBJ1-1): EAGVVQSPRYKIIEKKQPVAFWCNPISGHNTLYWYLQNLGQGPELLIRYENEEAVDDSQLPKDRFSAERLKGVDSTLKIQPAELGDSAVYLCASSAGTGGVEAFFGQGTRLTVV.

The rearrangement uses TRBV18 and TRBJ1-2; D is ambiguous. Trimming stripped 2 bases from V and 3 bases from J, with 10 bases between. CDR1 and CDR2 (germline): KGHSH, LQKENI. The CDR3 is made up of 14 amino acids. The DNA for the CDR3 is TGTGCCAGCTCACCAAAAGACGGGCACTATGGCTACACCTTC. Translated, it gives CASSPKDGHYGYTF.

J is TRBJ1-2 and V is TRBV20-1; no clear D gene. V was trimmed by 0 bases and J by 11 bases, leaving 16 bases between them. This CDR3 has 13 residues. Germline CDR1 DFQATT, CDR2 SNEGSKA (reference sequence). Written as DNA, the CDR3 is TGCAGTGCTAGAGAAACAGCAGCCCAAGGATACACCTTC. This sequence encodes CSARETAAQGYTF.